These 4 T cell receptor beta chains were all obtained from the same sample, sequenced in a study of blood T cell repertoires in COVID-19. Data came from immunoSEQ multiplex PCR; TCRdb stores just in-frame clones and leaves some out. The sample shows roughly 400,000 clones, about 87% of them seen only once. Material: PBMCs or T cells enriched from blood (not recorded which). These receptors came from a woman aged 45-65 years who had recovered from COVID-19.

J is TRBJ1-2 and V is TRBV3-1 (or the pseudogene TRBV3-2); no clear D gene. CDR3 length: 13 amino acids. The V gene lost 3 bases and the J gene lost 8 bases, with 13 bases spanning the gap. In germline, CDR1 is LGHDT, CDR2 YNNKEL (reference sequence). The DNA for the CDR3 is TGTGCCAGCAGCCACCTAGGCGTGCCGGGCTACACCTTC. This translates into CASSHLGVPGYTF.

CDR3 DNA sequence: TGTGCCAGCAGGAAGACAGGGGTAGTCACTGAAGCTTTCTTT. As protein: CASRKTGVVTEAFF. The J gene is TRBJ1-1, the V gene TRBV7-2, with TRBD1 matching 8 bases. The CDR3 runs to 14 residues. The V segment lost 6 bases and the J segment 4 bases; nucleotides outside the gene matches: 7. Germline CDR1 reads SGHTA; CDR2 reads FQGNSA.

The chain recombines TRBV19 with TRBJ1-1, with D unresolved. The CDR3 sequence is 12 residues long. CDR1 is LNHDA and CDR2 is SQIVND in the germline V gene (reference sequence). V was pared by 10 bases and J by 0 bases, with 9 bases between. The CDR3 is CATRGLNTEAFF. CDR3 DNA sequence: TGTGCCACCCGCGGGTTGAACACTGAAGCTTTCTTT.

The V and J genes are TRBV30 and TRBJ1-4, with TRBD1 as a possible D gene (5 bases). Germline lookup yields CDR1 GTSNPN and CDR2 SVGIG (reference sequence). Trimming took off 1 base at V and 7 bases at J, with 13 bases between the two ends. CDR3 size: 14 residues. The CDR3 coding sequence is TGTGCCTGGAGTGCACAGGCTAGTCGTGAAAAACTGTTTTTT. Encoded protein: CAWSAQASREKLFF. The full variable domain, completed using reference TRBV30 and TRBJ1-4, is SQTIHQWPATLVQPVGSPLSLECTVEGTSNPNLYWYRQAAGRGLQLLFYSVGIGQISSEVPQNLSASRPQDRQFILSSKKLLLSDSGFYLCAWSAQASREKLFFGSGTQLSVL.